A single sample gave rise to the 5 T cell receptor beta chains below, sequenced in a study of T cells in Graves' hyperthyroidism and ophthalmopathy. From RNA transcripts, TCR beta CDR3 regions were amplified. During a first-round RT-PCR of the TCR CDR3, the HTBI primer set was used. TCRdb reprocessed the multiplex PCR reads with MiXCR, giving one entry per CDR3 protein. The sample shows 250,000 to 300,000 distinct CDR3 sequences, roughly 15% of them seen only once. The sequencing input was blood. Every receptor here comes from a woman between 35 and 50 years old with Graves' hyperthyroidism that later progressed to Graves' ophthalmopathy.

This clonotype was seen repeatedly, ten times or more. This chain uses TRBV13 with TRBJ1-6; D is unclear. The CDR3 extends over 16 amino acids. CDR1 PRHDT and CDR2 FYEKMQ come from the germline V gene (reference sequence). Trimming removed 2 bases from V and 0 bases from J, with 8 bases in between. CDR3 DNA sequence: TGTGCCAGCAGCTTAAGAAGGAGCTCCTATAATTCACCCCTCCACTTT. Translation: CASSLRRSSYNSPLHF.

V usage is TRBV2 and J usage is TRBJ2-5; D might be TRBD1 (5 bases). The germline V gene has CDR1 SNHLY and CDR2 FYNNEI. The CDR3 is made up of 14 amino acids. V was trimmed by 4 bases and J by 2 bases, leaving 11 bases between them. As DNA, the CDR3 is TGTGCCAGCAGTGGTGGCAGGGTTCAAGAGACCCAGTACTTC. Residues: CASSGGRVQETQYF.

This clonotype occurred many times. The genes are TRBV12-3 or TRBV12-4 and TRBJ2-3; a weak D match, TRBD2 (6 bases). V gave up 2 bases and J gave up 6 bases, with 12 bases separating them. The length of the CDR3 is 14 residues. DNA of the CDR3: TGTGCCAGCAGTTTACGGGAGAAGGCTGATACGCAGTATTTT. Residues: CASSLREKADTQYF.

Many counts were recorded for this clonotype. The chain employs TRBV5-4 and TRBJ2-2, with 11 positions matching TRBD2. Trimming took 5 bases from V and 4 from J; bases not matched to a gene: 4. Per germline, CDR1 SGHNT and CDR2 YYREEE (reference sequence). CDR3 size: 15 residues. CDR3 DNA sequence: TGTGCCAGCAGAACAGGACTAGCGGGCACCGGGGAGCTGTTTTTT. This translates into CASRTGLAGTGELFF.

This clonotype was detected many times. The V gene is TRBV28, the J gene TRBJ2-1; no clear D gene. Germline CDR1 and CDR2: MDHEN and SYDVKM. CDR3 size: 15 residues. V was pared by 6 bases and J by 4 bases, with 16 bases between. CDR3 nucleotides: TGTGCCAGCAGCACCCGCGGTGCGGAATACAATGAGCAGTTCTTC. Its protein product is CASSTRGAEYNEQFF.